This T cell receptor (beta chain) was retrieved from a study of regulatory T cells in long-lasting Graves disease. This CDR3 has 16 amino acids. Trimming removed 2 bases from V and 4 bases from J, with 16 bases in between. CDR1 and CDR2 (germline): KGHSH, LQKENI. With iRepertoire HTBI primers and Arm-PCR of CDR3 regions, TCR beta libraries were built. MiXCR, applied by TCRdb to the multiplex PCR reads, yields one record per CDR3 protein. The sample shows some 400,000 distinct CDR3 sequences, about 16% of them seen only once. Time point denoted: newly diagnosed GD, antithyroid drugs for less than 3 months. RNA extracted from PBMCs served as the sequencing template. This sample also appeared in a second study, on T cells in Graves' hyperthyroidism and ophthalmopathy.

This chain connects TRBV18 to TRBJ2-3; the D gene could be TRBD1 or TRBD2 (6 bases each). The TCR sequence derives from a woman younger than 45 with Graves disease. The source was peripheral blood mononuclear cells (PBMCs), collected at new diagnosis, from a patient treated with antithyroid drugs. In nucleotides, the CDR3 is TGTGCCAGCTCACCATTCGGACGGGGGCCGTCAGATACGCAGTATTTT. This codes for CASSPFGRGPSDTQYF.